These 18 T cell receptor beta chains originate from one sample sequenced in a study of T cell responses to AZD1222 COVID-19 vaccine. This table comes from immunoSEQ multiplex PCR, and its TCRdb copy is limited to in-frame clones, with some not included. The data hold 130,000 or so clones, with about 88% observed a single time. Sequenced material: peripheral blood, taken 28 days after the second AZD1222 dose. All receptors come from an adult who received the AZD1222 COVID-19 vaccine.

The V and J genes are TRBV4-3 and TRBJ1-3; TRBD1 matches 10 bases. CDR1 is LGHNA, CDR2 YSLEER, per germline. V gave up 3 bases and J gave up 4 bases; unmatched junction bases: 3. The CDR3 loop spans 15 amino acids. The CDR3 DNA reads as TGCGCCAGCAGCCAGGGGACAGGGGTCGGAAACACCATATATTTT. Protein: CASSQGTGVGNTIYF.

This clone was seen just once. V gene TRBV29-1 combines with J gene TRBJ2-3, with TRBD1 matching over 7 bases. Trimming at V came to 4 bases and at J to 1 base, leaving 2 bases not matched to a gene. The CDR3 runs to 13 residues. In germline, CDR1 is SQVTM, CDR2 ANQGSEA. The CDR3 bases are TGCAGCGTTGCTGGGACAGGCACAGATACGCAGTATTTT. Translation: CSVAGTGTDTQYF.

The rearrangement uses TRBV6-1 and TRBJ2-7, with 12 bases fitting TRBD1. Looked up from germline, CDR1 is MNHNS and CDR2 is SASEGT. This CDR3 has 18 amino acids. Losses at the gene ends were 1 base for V and 7 bases for J; bases not matched to a gene: 14. CDR3 sequence reads: CASSEVGQWGQGAREQYF. The CDR3 nucleotides are TGTGCCAGCAGTGAAGTGGGCCAGTGGGGACAGGGGGCGAGGGAGCAGTACTTC.

Comments on this clone: Other DNA sequences of this sample code for an identical CDR3. The chain joins TRBV11-3 to TRBJ1-4; the D is unclear. With 3 bases removed from V and 5 bases from J, the gap between germline ends came to 7 bases. Per germline, CDR1 SGHNT and CDR2 YENEEA. The CDR3 is made up of 13 amino acids. The DNA of the CDR3 is TGTGCCAGCAGCTTCCCAGGAAATGAAAAACTGTTTTTT. The encoded protein is CASSFPGNEKLFF.

The V call is TRBV6-5, the J call TRBJ1-2; D not resolved. Germline assignment: CDR1 MNHEY and CDR2 SVGAGI. This CDR3 comprises 15 residues. The V end lost 6 bases, the J end lost 4 bases, and 18 bases lay between the germline ends. CDR3 sequence: CASRPRGVDGYGYTF. For the CDR3, the DNA is TGTGCCAGCAGGCCACGCGGGGTTGACGGCTATGGCTACACCTTC.

The chain employs TRBV15 and TRBJ2-7; TRBD1 matches at 9 bases. The germline CDR1 and CDR2 sequences are LNHNV and YYDKDF (reference sequence). This CDR3 comprises 16 residues. V dropped 1 base and J dropped 7; count of bases not matched to a gene: 11. The chain's CDR3 is CATSRAIGTGKKEQYF. CDR3 nucleotides: TGTGCCACCAGCAGAGCAATAGGGACAGGGAAAAAAGAGCAGTACTTC.

The J gene is TRBJ1-6, the V gene TRBV27; D call uncertain. CDR1 and CDR2 from the germline V gene are MNHEY and SMNVEV (reference sequence). CDR3 size: 14 residues. Trimming stripped 6 bases from V and 3 bases from J, with 9 bases between. CDR3: CASSRADYNSPLHF. Written as DNA, the CDR3 is TGTGCCAGCAGCCGGGCCGACTATAATTCACCCCTCCACTTT.

This rearrangement joins TRBV5-1 to TRBJ2-5; D unresolved. This CDR3 contains 15 residues. V gave up 2 bases and J gave up 5 bases, with 16 bases separating them. Germline-derived CDR1 and CDR2 are SGHRS and YFSETQ. This CDR3 is CASSFGTSERETQYF. CDR3 nucleotides: TGCGCCAGCAGCTTTGGCACGTCAGAACGGGAGACCCAGTACTTC.

This chain connects TRBV30 to TRBJ1-5; D may be TRBD1 (5 bases). The CDR3 sequence is 16 residues long. Germline CDR1 reads GTSNPN; CDR2 reads SVGIG (reference sequence). V was cut by 2 bases and J by 2 bases, with 16 bases left in between. CDR3 loop: CAWSWGGNRGNQPQHF. CDR3 nucleotide sequence: TGTGCCTGGAGTTGGGGGGGGAATAGGGGCAATCAGCCCCAGCATTTT.

This clone was counted a single time. V gene TRBV2 combines with J gene TRBJ2-6; 7 bases are a match to TRBD1. V lost 9 bases, J lost 4 bases, and 3 bases stayed unmatched. CDR3 length equals 13 residues. Germline loops: CDR1 SNHLY, CDR2 FYNNEI. The CDR3 protein is CARQGSGANVLTF. The CDR3 coding sequence is TGTGCCAGACAGGGGTCCGGGGCCAACGTCCTGACTTTC. The full variable domain, rest sourced from reference TRBV2 and TRBJ2-6, is EPEVTQTPSHQVTQMGQEVILRCVPISNHLYFYWYRQILGQKVEFLVSFYNNEISEKSEIFDDQFSVERPDGSNFTLKIRSTKLEDSAMYFCARQGSGANVLTFGAGSRLTVL.

In this sample, this clone turned up a few times. The rearrangement joins TRBV11-2 to TRBJ2-3; 12 positions match TRBD1. Trimming took 4 bases from V and 4 from J; bases not matched to a gene: 6. There are 16 residues in the CDR3. Germline CDR1 reads SGHAT; CDR2 reads FQNNGV. CDR3 loop: CASSSGGTGGPDTQYF. The CDR3 bases are TGTGCCAGCAGCTCTGGCGGGACAGGGGGCCCAGATACGCAGTATTTT.

The chain uses TRBV28 and TRBJ2-7; no clear D gene. V was cut by 5 bases and J by 2 bases, with 4 bases left in between. Germline loops: CDR1 MDHEN, CDR2 SYDVKM. The CDR3 length is 11 residues. In DNA form, the CDR3 reads TGTGCCAGCAGTGACGCCTACGAGCAGTACTTC. Translation: CASSDAYEQYF.

This chain uses TRBV29-1 with TRBJ2-3; D ambiguous. The CDR3 runs 15 residues. CDR1 SQVTM and CDR2 ANQGSEA come from the germline V gene. V shed 5 bases and J shed 0 bases, with 15 bases lying between them. The CDR3 loop is CSVLITRTSTDTQYF. CDR3 DNA: TGCAGCGTTCTCATCACCAGAACTAGCACAGATACGCAGTATTTT.

The chain uses TRBV19 and TRBJ2-1; 12 nucleotides align to TRBD1. Germline CDR1 and CDR2: LNHDA and SQIVND (reference sequence). This CDR3 has 19 amino acids. J lost 8 bases, V lost 6 bases, and 20 bases had no gene match. CDR3 amino acids: CASSFRSGTGGAALYEQFF. CDR3 nucleotides: TGTGCCAGTAGCTTTCGGTCCGGGACAGGGGGCGCGGCGTTGTATGAGCAGTTCTTC.

This clone was picked up one time. This chain uses TRBV6-5 with TRBJ2-1, with TRBD1 matching 8 bases. Germline V gene data show CDR1 as MNHEY and CDR2 as SVGAGI. The CDR3 covers 14 residues. With 6 bases clipped from V and 7 bases from J, the junction kept 8 bases outside the gene matches. The CDR3 here is CASSHRGDSNEQFF. CDR3 bases: TGTGCCAGCAGCCACAGGGGGGATAGTAATGAGCAGTTCTTC.

On this clone: Other nucleotide sequences in the sample specify the same CDR3. In DNA, the CDR3 is TGTGCCAGCAGCCTCCTCAGCTACGAGCAGTACTTC. Translated: CASSLLSYEQYF. The gene calls are TRBV2 and TRBJ2-7; D call uncertain. V lost 6 bases to trimming and J lost 3 bases, with 9 bases between them. CDR3 length: 12 amino acids. Germline loops: CDR1 SNHLY, CDR2 FYNNEI.

The V call is TRBV27, the J call TRBJ1-1, with D perhaps TRBD1 (6 bases). The germline V and J ends were trimmed by 1 base and 4 bases, with 10 bases remaining between them. The germline gives CDR1 MNHEY, CDR2 SMNVEV (reference sequence). There are 14 residues in the CDR3. The DNA of the CDR3 is TGTGCCAGCAGTTTATGGGGGGGCGTCACTGAAGCTTTCTTT. Translated: CASSLWGGVTEAFF.

This chain joins TRBV29-1 and TRBJ2-2; perhaps TRBD1 as D (6 bases). With 4 bases removed from V and 1 base from J, the gap between germline ends came to 10 bases. The CDR3 length is 14 residues. Germline V gene data show CDR1 as SQVTM and CDR2 as ANQGSEA. This CDR3 reads CSVAGHRNTGELFF. CDR3 nucleotides: TGCAGCGTTGCGGGACACCGGAACACCGGGGAGCTGTTTTTT.